The next 16 T cell receptor beta chains were all read from a single sample in a study of T cell responses to AZD1222 COVID-19 vaccine. Data came from immunoSEQ multiplex PCR; TCRdb stores just in-frame clones and leaves some out. The sample has 140,000 to 150,000 clones, roughly 88% seen once. The source material was peripheral blood, sampled on day 0 of AZD1222 vaccination. These receptor sequences come from an adult in good health.

In the case of this clone: Germline and junction disagree at one end, which may indicate a read error. J is TRBJ2-7 and V is TRBV7-7; possible D gene TRBD1, 6 bases. CDR1 and CDR2 from the germline V gene are SSHAT and FNYEAQ (reference sequence). The CDR3 sequence is 14 residues long. CDR3: CASSLEQGSYEQYF. The CDR3 DNA reads as TGTGCTAGCAGCTTAGAACAGGGCTCCTACGAGCAGTACTTC.

This clone was observed a single time. This chain links TRBV24-1 with TRBJ2-2; possibly TRBD2 for D (6 bases). Trimming removed 6 bases at V and 0 bases at J, with 13 bases between. CDR1 and CDR2 (germline): KGHDR, SFDVKD. The CDR3 loop spans 16 amino acids. In DNA, the CDR3 is TGTGCCACCAGTCCATCCGGGACTGCGAACACCGGGGAGCTGTTTTTT. It translates to CATSPSGTANTGELFF.

V usage is TRBV5-1 and J usage is TRBJ1-2; 7 nucleotides line up with TRBD1. Germline CDR1 and CDR2: SGHRS and YFSETQ. The CDR3 loop spans 13 amino acids. V was clipped by 0 bases and J by 13 bases; unmatched bases: 9. CDR3 residues: CASSLAGQEASTF. CDR3 in DNA: TGCGCCAGCAGCTTGGCTGGACAGGAGGCAAGCACCTTC.

The chain links TRBV4-1 to TRBJ1-5; D is perhaps TRBD1 (5 bases). The CDR3 is 15 residues long. Between the trimmed V and J ends, which lost 1 base and 0 bases, there was a span of 7 bases. Germline CDR1 MGHRA, CDR2 YSYEKL. The CDR3 DNA follows: TGCGCCAGCAGCCAAGGGCAGGGTAGCAATCAGCCCCAGCATTTT. This codes for CASSQGQGSNQPQHF.

This chain uses TRBV7-8 with TRBJ2-1, with 7 bases lining up with TRBD2. The V gene's germline CDR1 is SGHVS and CDR2 FQNEAQ. The V and J ends lost 2 bases and 0 bases, in that order; junction bases with no gene match: 7. This CDR3 has 17 amino acids. CDR3: CASSLYISGPSYNEQFF. Written as DNA, the CDR3 is TGTGCCAGCAGCTTATATATTAGCGGGCCCTCCTACAATGAGCAGTTCTTC.

The V gene is TRBV5-1, the J gene TRBJ2-3; TRBD1 aligns across 10 bases. Germline CDR1 SGHRS, CDR2 YFSETQ. With V trimmed by 5 bases and J by 4 bases, 16 bases remained unmatched. This CDR3 is built from 18 residues. This CDR3 is CASSLRSSGQGLSDTQYF. CDR3 sequence (DNA): TGCGCCAGCAGTTTGAGGAGTTCGGGACAGGGGCTATCAGATACGCAGTATTTT.

This clone was recorded once. This chain connects TRBV6-5 to TRBJ2-2; tentatively, D is TRBD1 (6 bases). Trimming took off 8 bases at V and 2 bases at J, with 9 bases between the two ends. The CDR3 runs to 13 residues. Per germline, CDR1 MNHEY and CDR2 SVGAGI. The CDR3: CASRDTNTGELFF. CDR3 DNA sequence: TGTGCCAGCCGGGACACTAACACCGGGGAGCTGTTTTTT.

The chain is built from TRBV5-1 and TRBJ1-1, with a weak D call TRBD1 (5 bases). CDR3 length: 14 amino acids. The germline V and J ends were trimmed by 4 bases and 1 base, with 11 bases remaining between them. Germline values: CDR1 SGHRS, CDR2 YFSETQ. In DNA form, the CDR3 reads TGCGCCAGCAGCATCGCAACAGGGAACACTGAAGCTTTCTTT. As protein: CASSIATGNTEAFF.

The chain uses TRBV9 and TRBJ2-3; tentatively, D is TRBD1 (7 bases). CDR1 and CDR2 (germline): SGDLS, YYNGEE. This CDR3 is 17 amino acids long. The V and J ends lost 0 bases and 4 bases respectively, with 18 bases between them. The CDR3 protein is CASSVEGRTGLPDTQYF. The CDR3 nucleotides are TGTGCCAGCAGCGTAGAAGGGAGGACAGGACTACCAGATACGCAGTATTTT.

V and J are TRBV7-8 and TRBJ1-1; no clear D gene. Germline values: CDR1 SGHVS, CDR2 FQNEAQ. This CDR3 is 13 amino acids long. The ends were cut back, 6 bases at V and 0 bases at J, with 8 bases in the middle. CDR3 in amino acids: CASRIIMNTEAFF. DNA of the CDR3: TGTGCCAGCAGGATTATCATGAACACTGAAGCTTTCTTT.

The chain recombines TRBV3-1 (or the pseudogene TRBV3-2) with TRBJ1-3; no reliable D call. CDR1 and CDR2 (germline): LGHDT, YNNKEL (reference sequence). Trimming cost V 4 bases and J 4 bases, with 17 bases left between them. This CDR3 is 16 amino acids long. The CDR3 DNA reads as TGTGCCAGCAGCCTGTCCGCCGAGACACCAGGAAACACCATATATTTT. As protein: CASSLSAETPGNTIYF.

This clone was seen only a few times. The CDR3 here is CATSGAIRNYGYTF. The CDR3 nucleotides read TGTGCCACCAGTGGAGCGATCAGGAACTATGGCTACACCTTC. The rearrangement links TRBV24-1 to TRBJ1-2; D unclear. The CDR3 consists of 14 residues. Trimming shortened V by 5 bases and J by 2 bases, and 11 bases separated the two germline ends. CDR1 is KGHDR and CDR2 is SFDVKD in the germline V gene.

The V call is TRBV3-1 (or the pseudogene TRBV3-2), the J call TRBJ2-3; 8 positions agree with TRBD2. The CDR3 extends over 17 amino acids. CDR1 and CDR2 (germline): LGHDT, YNNKEL (reference sequence). The J segment lost 2 bases and the V segment lost 0 bases, leaving 7 bases of the junction unmatched. CDR3 loop: CASSQERRGAFTDTQYF. The CDR3 bases are TGTGCCAGCAGCCAAGAACGGCGGGGGGCTTTCACAGATACGCAGTATTTT.

The table lists this clone with a count of one. The gene calls are TRBV19 and TRBJ1-6, with TRBD1 matching over 8 bases. The CDR3 has 16 amino acids. With 5 bases clipped from V and 6 bases from J, the junction kept 9 bases outside the gene matches. CDR1 LNHDA and CDR2 SQIVND come from the germline V gene (reference sequence). CDR3 sequence (DNA): TGTGCCAGTAGTGCACAGGGGGTCGGTGGTAATTCACCCCTCCACTTT. Protein sequence: CASSAQGVGGNSPLHF.

The rearrangement joins TRBV18 to TRBJ2-2; TRBD2 aligns across 8 bases. CDR3 length: 17 amino acids. The V gene end was trimmed by 6 bases and the J gene end by 0 bases; junction bases not matched to a gene: 9. From germline, CDR1 is KGHSH and CDR2 LQKENI. The CDR3 nucleotides read TGTGCCAGCTCGTCCTCGGGACTAGTCCCGAACACCGGGGAGCTGTTTTTT. It yields the protein CASSSSGLVPNTGELFF. The full variable domain, with the rest looked up from reference TRBV18 and TRBJ2-2, is NAGVMQNPRHLVRRRGQEARLRCSPMKGHSHVYWYRQLPEEGLKFMVYLQKENIIDESGMPKERFSAEFPKEGPSILRIQQVVRGDSAAYFCASSSSGLVPNTGELFFGEGSRLTVL.

This rearrangement joins TRBV10-3 to TRBJ2-3; TRBD1 is a possible D gene (5 bases). Trimming removed 4 bases from V and 0 bases from J, with 14 bases in between. This CDR3 region has 16 residues. Germline CDR1 ENHRY, CDR2 SYGVKD. CDR3 sequence (DNA): TGTGCCATCAGTGGATTAGGGGCAACTAGCACAGATACGCAGTATTTT. Its protein is CAISGLGATSTDTQYF.